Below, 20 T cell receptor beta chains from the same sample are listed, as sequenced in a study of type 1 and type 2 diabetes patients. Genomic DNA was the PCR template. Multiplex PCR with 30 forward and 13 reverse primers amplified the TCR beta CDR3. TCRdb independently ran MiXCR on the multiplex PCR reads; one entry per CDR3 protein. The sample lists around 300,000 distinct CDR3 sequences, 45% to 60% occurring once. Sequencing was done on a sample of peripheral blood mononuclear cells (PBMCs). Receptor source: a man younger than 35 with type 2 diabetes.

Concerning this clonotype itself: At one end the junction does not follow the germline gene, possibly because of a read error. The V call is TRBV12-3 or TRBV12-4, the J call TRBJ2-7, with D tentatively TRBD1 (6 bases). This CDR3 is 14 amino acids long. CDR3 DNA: TGTGCCGGCAGTTTACAGGGCATTGGCTACGAGCAGTACTTC. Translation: CAGSLQGIGYEQYF.

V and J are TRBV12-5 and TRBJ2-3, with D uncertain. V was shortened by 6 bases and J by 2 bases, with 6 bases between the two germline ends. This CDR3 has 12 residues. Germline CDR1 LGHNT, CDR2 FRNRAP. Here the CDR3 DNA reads TGTGCTAGTGGCAACATCACAGATACGCAGTATTTT. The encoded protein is CASGNITDTQYF.

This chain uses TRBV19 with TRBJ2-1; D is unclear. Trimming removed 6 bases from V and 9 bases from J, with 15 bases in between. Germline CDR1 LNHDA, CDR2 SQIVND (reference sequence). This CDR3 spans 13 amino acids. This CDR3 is CASSYEWVAEQFF. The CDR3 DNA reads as TGTGCCAGTAGCTACGAGTGGGTCGCTGAGCAGTTCTTC.

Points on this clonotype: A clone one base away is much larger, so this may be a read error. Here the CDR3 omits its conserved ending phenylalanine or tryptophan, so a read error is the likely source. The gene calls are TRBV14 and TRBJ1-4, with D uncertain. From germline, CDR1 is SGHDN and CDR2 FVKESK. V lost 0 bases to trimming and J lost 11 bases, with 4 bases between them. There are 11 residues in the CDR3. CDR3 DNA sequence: TGTGCCAGCAGCCAAGAAGCTAAACTGTTTCTT. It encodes CASSQEAKLFL.

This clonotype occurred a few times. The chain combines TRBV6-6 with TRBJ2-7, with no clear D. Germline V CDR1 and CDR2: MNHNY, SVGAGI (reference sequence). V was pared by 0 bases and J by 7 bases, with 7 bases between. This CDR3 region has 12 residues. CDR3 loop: CASSYSTSEQYF. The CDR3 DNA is TGTGCCAGCAGTTACTCCACCTCAGAGCAGTACTTC.

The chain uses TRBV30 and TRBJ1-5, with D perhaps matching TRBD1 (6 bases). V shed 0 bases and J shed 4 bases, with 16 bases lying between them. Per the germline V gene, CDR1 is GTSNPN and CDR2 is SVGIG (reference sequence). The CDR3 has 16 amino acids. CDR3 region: CAWSVRGRGTNQPQHF. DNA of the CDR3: TGTGCCTGGAGTGTACGGGGCCGAGGGACAAATCAGCCCCAGCATTTT.

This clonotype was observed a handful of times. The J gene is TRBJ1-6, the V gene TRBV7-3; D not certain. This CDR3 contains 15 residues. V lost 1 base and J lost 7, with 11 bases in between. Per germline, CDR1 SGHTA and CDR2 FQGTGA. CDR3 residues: CASSLKGSWNSPLHF. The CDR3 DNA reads TGTGCCAGCAGCTTAAAGGGCAGTTGGAATTCACCCCTCCACTTT.

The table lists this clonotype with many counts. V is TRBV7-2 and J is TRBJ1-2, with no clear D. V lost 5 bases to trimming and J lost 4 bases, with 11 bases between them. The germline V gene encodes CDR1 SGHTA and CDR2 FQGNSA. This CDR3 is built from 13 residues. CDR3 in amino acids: CASSPGVAYGYTF. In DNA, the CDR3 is TGTGCCAGCAGCCCAGGCGTGGCCTATGGCTACACCTTC.

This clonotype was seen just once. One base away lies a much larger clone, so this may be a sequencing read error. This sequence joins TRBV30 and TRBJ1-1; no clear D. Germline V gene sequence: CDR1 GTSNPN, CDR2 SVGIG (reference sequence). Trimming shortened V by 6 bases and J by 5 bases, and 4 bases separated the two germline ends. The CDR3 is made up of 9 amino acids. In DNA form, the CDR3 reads TGTGCCTGCGTGACTGAAGCTTTCTTT. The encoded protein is CACVTEAFF.

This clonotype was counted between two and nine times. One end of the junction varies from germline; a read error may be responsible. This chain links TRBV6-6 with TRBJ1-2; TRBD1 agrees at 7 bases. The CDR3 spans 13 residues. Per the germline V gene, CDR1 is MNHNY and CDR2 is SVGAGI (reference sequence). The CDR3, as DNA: TGCGCCAGCAGTGAGTCGGGACAGTATGGCTACACCTTC. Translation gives CASSESGQYGYTF.

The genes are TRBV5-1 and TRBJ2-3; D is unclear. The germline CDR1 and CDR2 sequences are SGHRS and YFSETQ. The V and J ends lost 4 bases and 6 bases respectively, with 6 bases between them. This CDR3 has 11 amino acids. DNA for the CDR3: TGCGCCAGCAGCCTAGATGATACGCAGTATTTT. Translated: CASSLDDTQYF. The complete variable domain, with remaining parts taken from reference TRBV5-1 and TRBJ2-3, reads KAGVTQTPRYLIKTRGQQVTLSCSPISGHRSVSWYQQTPGQGLQFLFEYFSETQRNKGNFPGRFSGRQFSNSRSEMNVSTLELGDSALYLCASSLDDTQYFGPGTRLTVL.

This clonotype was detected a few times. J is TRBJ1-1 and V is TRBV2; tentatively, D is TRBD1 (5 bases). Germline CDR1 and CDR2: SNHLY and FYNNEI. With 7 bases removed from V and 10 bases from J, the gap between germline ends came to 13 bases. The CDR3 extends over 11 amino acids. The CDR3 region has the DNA TGTGCCAGCACCCAAGAGGGGATAGCTTTCTTT. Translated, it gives CASTQEGIAFF.

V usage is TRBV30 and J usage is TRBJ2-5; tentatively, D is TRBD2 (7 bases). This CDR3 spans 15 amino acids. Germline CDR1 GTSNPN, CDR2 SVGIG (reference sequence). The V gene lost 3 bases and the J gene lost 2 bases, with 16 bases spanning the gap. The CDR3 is CAWSRWGGGQETQYF. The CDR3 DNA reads TGTGCCTGGAGCCGGTGGGGAGGGGGGCAAGAGACCCAGTACTTC.

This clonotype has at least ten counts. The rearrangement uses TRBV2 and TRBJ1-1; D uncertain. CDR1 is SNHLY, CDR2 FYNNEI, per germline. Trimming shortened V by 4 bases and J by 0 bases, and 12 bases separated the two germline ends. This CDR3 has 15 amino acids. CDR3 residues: CASSGPQVLNTEAFF. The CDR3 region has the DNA TGTGCCAGCAGTGGGCCACAAGTATTGAACACTGAAGCTTTCTTT.

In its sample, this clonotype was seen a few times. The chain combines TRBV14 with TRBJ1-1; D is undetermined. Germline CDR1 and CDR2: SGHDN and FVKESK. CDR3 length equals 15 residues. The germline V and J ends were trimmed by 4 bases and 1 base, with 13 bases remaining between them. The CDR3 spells CASSPRVAANTEAFF. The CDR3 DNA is TGTGCCAGCAGCCCAAGGGTTGCCGCGAACACTGAAGCTTTCTTT.

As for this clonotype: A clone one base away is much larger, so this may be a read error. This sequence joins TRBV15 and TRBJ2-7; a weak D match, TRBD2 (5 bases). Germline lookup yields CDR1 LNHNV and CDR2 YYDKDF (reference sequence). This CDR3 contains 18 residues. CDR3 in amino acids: CAPSGRRSGRSLTYEQYF. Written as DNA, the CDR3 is TGTGCCCCCAGCGGTAGAAGGTCCGGACGCTCGCTGACCTACGAGCAGTACTTC. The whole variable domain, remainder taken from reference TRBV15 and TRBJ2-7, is DAMVIQNPRYQVTQFGKPVTLSCSQTLNHNVMYWYQQKSSQAPKLLFHYYDKDFNNEADTPDNFQSRRPNTSFCFLDIRSPGLGDTAMYLCAPSGRRSGRSLTYEQYFGPGTRLTVT.

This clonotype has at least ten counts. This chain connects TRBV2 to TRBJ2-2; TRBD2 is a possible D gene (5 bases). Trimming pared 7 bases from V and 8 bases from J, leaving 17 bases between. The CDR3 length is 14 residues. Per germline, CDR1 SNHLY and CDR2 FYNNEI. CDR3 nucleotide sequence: TGTGCCAGCAACCCCATAGCGTCACGTGGGGAGCTGTTTTTT. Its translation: CASNPIASRGELFF.

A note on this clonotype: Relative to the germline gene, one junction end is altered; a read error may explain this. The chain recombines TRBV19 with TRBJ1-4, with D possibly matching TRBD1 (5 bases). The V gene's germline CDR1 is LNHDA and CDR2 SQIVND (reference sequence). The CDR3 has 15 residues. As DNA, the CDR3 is TGTGCCAGTAGTATGCGCAGGGCAACTAATGAAAAACTGGTTTTT. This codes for CASSMRRATNEKLVF. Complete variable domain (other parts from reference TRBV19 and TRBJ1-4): DGGITQSPKYLFRKEGQNVTLSCEQNLNHDAMYWYRQDPGQGLRLIYYSQIVNDFQKGDIAEGYSVSREKKESFPLTVTSAQKNPTAFYLCASSMRRATNEKLVFGSGTQLSVL.

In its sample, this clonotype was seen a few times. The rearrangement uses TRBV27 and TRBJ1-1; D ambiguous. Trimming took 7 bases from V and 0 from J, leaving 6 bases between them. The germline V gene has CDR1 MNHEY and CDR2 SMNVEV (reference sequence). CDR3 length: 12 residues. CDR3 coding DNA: TGTGCCAGCAAGGCGGTGAACACTGAAGCTTTCTTT. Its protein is CASKAVNTEAFF.

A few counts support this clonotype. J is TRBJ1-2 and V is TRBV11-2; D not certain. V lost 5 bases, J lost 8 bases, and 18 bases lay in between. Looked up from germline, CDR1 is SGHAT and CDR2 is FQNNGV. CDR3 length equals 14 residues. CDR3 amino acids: CASSNLGVREGYTF. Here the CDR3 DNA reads TGTGCCAGCAGCAACCTTGGGGTGAGGGAAGGCTACACCTTC.